Presented here are 28 T cell receptor beta chains from one specimen sequenced in a study of Ad26.COV2.S vaccination and SARS-CoV-2 variants. Here immunoSEQ multiplex PCR was the method, and the copy in TCRdb shows in-frame clones only, minus some. This table has more than 150,000 clones, around nine tenths appearing once. The sequences come from peripheral blood, collected after recovery from COVID-19. The receptors shown here come from a human donor who had recovered from COVID-19.

This chain uses TRBV20-1 with TRBJ1-5; D gene uncertain. Deletions cut 3 bases from V and 4 bases from J, with 16 bases between. The CDR3 contains 15 residues. The V gene's germline CDR1 is DFQATT and CDR2 SNEGSKA (reference sequence). The CDR3 loop reads CSASRKIQENQPQHF. Written as DNA, the CDR3 is TGCAGTGCTAGTCGTAAGATTCAAGAAAATCAGCCCCAGCATTTT.

The chain carries TRBV5-1 and TRBJ1-4; D ambiguous. Germline V lookup: CDR1 SGHRS, CDR2 YFSETQ. The CDR3 consists of 17 residues. V was cut by 4 bases and J by 0 bases, with 16 bases left in between. CDR3 in DNA: TGCGCCAGCAGCCCGAGGCCAGCTTCTTCAACTAATGAAAAACTGTTTTTT. Its translation: CASSPRPASSTNEKLFF.

The chain carries TRBV7-9 and TRBJ1-1, with 8 bases fitting TRBD1. CDR3 length equals 15 residues. CDR1 is SEHNR and CDR2 is FQNEAQ in the germline V gene (reference sequence). J was trimmed by 6 bases and V by 5 bases; bases with no gene match: 11. The CDR3 reads CASSPLQGQGSEAFF. Here the CDR3 DNA reads TGTGCCAGCAGCCCGCTACAAGGACAGGGATCTGAAGCTTTCTTT.

V and J are TRBV6-6 and TRBJ1-1; TRBD1 is a possible D gene (5 bases). The CDR3 is made up of 13 amino acids. Deletions cut 6 bases from V and 3 bases from J, with 11 bases between. In germline, CDR1 is MNHNY, CDR2 SVGAGI (reference sequence). DNA of the CDR3: TGTGCCAGCAGACCAACGGGGGACACTGAAGCTTTCTTT. It codes for CASRPTGDTEAFF.

The rearrangement uses TRBV7-9 and TRBJ2-7; 7 bases are shared with TRBD1. Trimming at V came to 6 bases and at J to 0 bases, leaving 5 bases not matched to a gene. From germline, CDR1 is SEHNR and CDR2 FQNEAQ (reference sequence). CDR3 length equals 14 residues. CDR3 residues: CASRSGTASYEQYF. CDR3 DNA sequence: TGTGCCAGCAGATCCGGGACAGCCTCCTACGAGCAGTACTTC.

The chain recombines TRBV6-4 with TRBJ2-1; D may match TRBD1 or TRBD2 (6 bases each). Looked up from germline, CDR1 is MRHNA and CDR2 is SNTAGT. The CDR3 runs to 14 residues. The V gene lost 0 bases and the J gene lost 7 bases, with 10 bases spanning the gap. The CDR3 spells CASSDSGGRNEQFF. CDR3 coding DNA: TGTGCCAGCAGTGACTCGGGGGGCCGGAATGAGCAGTTCTTC.

This clone was observed a single time. This sequence joins TRBV10-3 and TRBJ1-1; possible D gene TRBD1, 6 bases. The ends were cut back, 5 bases at V and 0 bases at J, with 10 bases in the middle. Germline values: CDR1 ENHRY, CDR2 SYGVKD. CDR3 length equals 14 residues. The CDR3 coding sequence is TGTGCCATCAGTCTTGGACAGATGAACACTGAAGCTTTCTTT. This gives the protein CAISLGQMNTEAFF.

V and J are TRBV4-1 and TRBJ2-7; the match to TRBD1 covers 11 bases. CDR3 length: 14 amino acids. CDR1 and CDR2 from the germline V gene are MGHRA and YSYEKL. After removal of 2 bases from V and 9 bases from J, the junction contained 6 bases not matched to a gene. CDR3 sequence: CASSQRTGGWRQYF. The CDR3 coding sequence is TGCGCCAGCAGCCAAAGGACAGGGGGCTGGAGGCAGTACTTC.

The rearrangement joins TRBV7-2 to TRBJ2-7; D remains ambiguous. V was clipped by 7 bases and J by 3 bases, with 16 bases between them. This CDR3 region has 14 residues. Germline values: CDR1 SGHTA, CDR2 FQGNSA. The CDR3 is CASTAQTRSYEQYF. CDR3 sequence (DNA): TGTGCCAGCACCGCCCAAACAAGGAGCTACGAGCAGTACTTC. The full variable domain, rest sourced from reference TRBV7-2 and TRBJ2-7, is GAGVSQSPSNKVTEKGKDVELRCDPISGHTALYWYRQSLGQGLEFLIYFQGNSAPDKSGLPSDRFSAERTGGSVSTLTIQRTQQEDSAVYLCASTAQTRSYEQYFGPGTRLTVT.

This sequence joins TRBV7-9 and TRBJ1-3; D gene ambiguous. V was clipped by 1 base and J by 4 bases, with 2 bases between them. Germline CDR1 and CDR2: SEHNR and FQNEAQ (reference sequence). The CDR3 is made up of 12 amino acids. CDR3 loop: CASSLDGNTIYF. The CDR3 DNA reads TGTGCCAGCAGCTTAGACGGAAACACCATATATTTT.

V gene TRBV7-9 combines with J gene TRBJ1-1, with 8 bases identical to TRBD1. Looked up from germline, CDR1 is SEHNR and CDR2 is FQNEAQ (reference sequence). CDR3 size: 15 residues. Trimming removed 4 bases from V and 8 bases from J; junction bases left unmatched: 12. CDR3 bases: TGTGCCAGCAGCTCGGCCGGGACAGGCAATTCCGAAGCTTTCTTT. This encodes CASSSAGTGNSEAFF.

The chain joins TRBV5-1 to TRBJ2-7, with 10 bases aligning to TRBD1. The CDR3 runs 13 residues. CDR1 is SGHRS and CDR2 is YFSETQ in the germline V gene. J lost 4 bases, V lost 4 bases, and 2 bases had no gene match. The CDR3 here is CASSKGQGYEQYF. The CDR3 DNA sequence: TGCGCCAGCAGCAAGGGACAGGGGTACGAGCAGTACTTC.

The rearrangement uses TRBV24-1 and TRBJ2-7, with 8 bases that match TRBD1. There are 14 residues in the CDR3. Trimming removed 4 bases from V and 1 base from J; junction bases left unmatched: 2. The germline V gene encodes CDR1 KGHDR and CDR2 SFDVKD. CDR3 in DNA: TGTGCCACCAGTGAAGGGACAGGTTCCTACGAGCAGTACTTC. Encoded protein: CATSEGTGSYEQYF.

The rearrangement joins TRBV5-4 to TRBJ2-7, with D possibly being TRBD1 (5 bases). Between the trimmed V and J ends, which lost 4 bases and 1 base, there was a span of 12 bases. Germline V gives CDR1 SGHNT, CDR2 YYREEE (reference sequence). This CDR3 has 14 residues. The CDR3 region has the DNA TGTGCCAGCAGCCGTGACAGTTTTTCCTACGAGCAGTACTTC. Its protein is CASSRDSFSYEQYF.

The sample holds one count of this clone. The rearrangement links TRBV5-4 to TRBJ2-3; unclear D gene. This CDR3 is 13 amino acids long. Looked up from germline, CDR1 is SGHNT and CDR2 is YYREEE (reference sequence). The V gene lost 4 bases and the J gene lost 2 bases, with 8 bases spanning the gap. DNA of the CDR3: TGTGCCAGCAGCCCCCGTCTCACAGATACGCAGTATTTT. This codes for CASSPRLTDTQYF.

The chain couples TRBV4-1 to TRBJ2-1, with 8 bases fitting TRBD1. This CDR3 is 14 amino acids long. V shed 6 bases and J 4 bases; nucleotides not matched to a gene: 5. Germline V gene sequence: CDR1 MGHRA, CDR2 YSYEKL. CDR3 in amino acids: CASRDRETYNEQFF. CDR3 DNA: TGCGCCAGCAGGGACAGGGAGACTTACAATGAGCAGTTCTTC.

The rearrangement joins TRBV9 to TRBJ2-1; possibly TRBD2 for D (6 bases). The ends were cut back, 4 bases at V and 13 bases at J, with 15 bases in the middle. The germline gives CDR1 SGDLS, CDR2 YYNGEE. This CDR3 is built from 12 residues. The CDR3 here is CASSPGTFGQFF. The CDR3, as DNA: TGTGCCAGCAGCCCCGGGACTTTTGGTCAGTTCTTC.

The V call is TRBV14, the J call TRBJ1-2; D may be TRBD1 (5 bases). Germline assignment: CDR1 SGHDN and CDR2 FVKESK. V was trimmed by 8 bases and J by 8 bases, leaving 12 bases between them. CDR3 size: 11 residues. The CDR3 loop reads CASGTGVGYTF. The CDR3 DNA reads TGTGCCAGCGGCACGGGGGTAGGCTACACCTTC.

The genes are TRBV18 and TRBJ2-1, with TRBD2 identical over 7 bases. Germline CDR1 is KGHSH and CDR2 is LQKENI. The CDR3 is made up of 18 amino acids. V lost 0 bases, J lost 0 bases, and 8 bases stayed unmatched. CDR3 nucleotides: TGTGCCAGCTCACCACCCGCCCTCGGCGGGAGCTCCTACAATGAGCAGTTCTTC. This gives the protein CASSPPALGGSSYNEQFF.

This chain uses TRBV6-6 with TRBJ2-3, with D hard to call. V dropped 4 bases and J dropped 2 bases, with 1 base sitting between them. This CDR3 is built from 11 residues. CDR1 is MNHNY and CDR2 is SVGAGI in the germline V gene (reference sequence). CDR3 coding DNA: TGTGCCAGCAGTTCCACAGATACGCAGTATTTT. Amino acid sequence: CASSSTDTQYF.

The CDR3 region is CSASSLAGGPGSYEQYF. Here the CDR3 DNA reads TGCAGTGCTAGTTCTTTAGCGGGAGGGCCGGGGTCCTACGAGCAGTACTTC. The gene calls are TRBV20-1 and TRBJ2-7; 11 positions match TRBD2. J lost 1 base, V lost 3 bases, and 11 bases had no gene match. The length of the CDR3 is 17 residues. In germline, CDR1 is DFQATT, CDR2 SNEGSKA (reference sequence).

V gene TRBV15 combines with J gene TRBJ2-5; a possible D gene is TRBD2 (5 bases). Looked up from germline, CDR1 is LNHNV and CDR2 is YYDKDF (reference sequence). Trimming removed 0 bases at V and 2 bases at J, with 10 bases between. CDR3 length: 15 amino acids. CDR3 nucleotide sequence: TGTGCCACCAGCAGAGATAGACTAACGCAAGAGACCCAGTACTTC. Its protein is CATSRDRLTQETQYF. The full variable domain, its missing parts supplied by reference TRBV15 and TRBJ2-5, is DAMVIQNPRYQVTQFGKPVTLSCSQTLNHNVMYWYQQKSSQAPKLLFHYYDKDFNNEADTPDNFQSRRPNTSFCFLDIRSPGLGDTAMYLCATSRDRLTQETQYFGPGTRLLVL.

The chain has TRBV4-2 and TRBJ2-2; 8 bases agree with TRBD1. CDR3 length: 16 residues. Germline CDR1 and CDR2: LGHNA and YNFKEQ. The J segment lost 6 bases and the V segment lost 1 base, leaving 7 bases of the junction unmatched. For the CDR3, the DNA is TGTGCCAGCAGCCAAGGGGCAGGGGGCGCCGCCGGGGAGCTGTTTTTT. It translates to CASSQGAGGAAGELFF.

The chain uses TRBV15 and TRBJ1-1; no clear D gene. The CDR3 extends over 13 amino acids. V was shortened by 0 bases and J by 9 bases, with 11 bases between the two germline ends. Per germline, CDR1 LNHNV and CDR2 YYDKDF (reference sequence). In DNA form, the CDR3 reads TGTGCCACCAGCAGAGAGGCCCCACTGCAAGCTTTCTTT. This encodes CATSREAPLQAFF.

The V call is TRBV29-1, the J call TRBJ2-3, with a possible D match to TRBD1 (6 bases). This CDR3 spans 13 amino acids. CDR1 is SQVTM and CDR2 is ANQGSEA in the germline V gene. V lost 5 bases, J lost 2 bases, and 11 bases lay in between. The CDR3 loop is CSVKRTVTDTQYF. In DNA form, the CDR3 reads TGCAGCGTTAAGCGGACAGTCACAGATACGCAGTATTTT.

The chain uses TRBV18 and TRBJ2-1; D is perhaps TRBD2 (6 bases). The germline gives CDR1 KGHSH, CDR2 LQKENI. The length of the CDR3 is 14 residues. Trimming stripped 3 bases from V and 4 bases from J, with 10 bases between. CDR3: CASSPQGTYNEQFF. CDR3 in DNA: TGTGCCAGCTCACCCCAAGGGACTTACAATGAGCAGTTCTTC.

V and J are TRBV30 and TRBJ1-1, with D hard to call. The germline gives CDR1 GTSNPN, CDR2 SVGIG (reference sequence). V lost 0 bases to trimming and J lost 4 bases, with 9 bases between them. The CDR3 is made up of 13 amino acids. CDR3 coding DNA: TGTGCCTGGAGTGTACACGGAGCCACTGAAGCTTTCTTT. Its translation is CAWSVHGATEAFF.

For this clone: A read error may account for a junction end that differs from germline. V and J are TRBV4-1 and TRBJ2-1; D gene ambiguous. Germline CDR1 MGHRA, CDR2 YSYEKL. CDR3 length: 14 amino acids. The CDR3 nucleotides read TGCGCCAGCACCCAAACGGGCCCCTGGAATGAGCAGTTCTTC. Translation gives CASTQTGPWNEQFF.